This entry describes one T cell receptor (beta chain). What it binds is unknown. This same CDR3 is encoded by further DNA sequences in the sample. The data originate from a study of cytomegalovirus exposure and HLA in healthy donors. Amplification used 60 Vbeta primers and 13 Jbeta primers. Measured with immunoSEQ multiplex PCR; TCRdb has only the in-frame clones, and not every one. Of 80,000 to 100,000 clones in the sample, 55% to 85% were seen once. Study-wide findings and caveats: In an earlier analysis, in roughly 600 donors, most V segments appeared productive either ~90% or ~30% of the time. The study labeled roughly 160 TCR beta chains cytomegalovirus-associated.

The germline gives CDR1 SNHLY, CDR2 FYNNEI. The CDR3 covers 16 residues. V shed 9 bases, J shed 4 bases, and the junction held 15 bases outside the gene matches. The chain links TRBV2 to TRBJ2-7, with 10 nucleotides matching TRBD2. The sequence came from a woman younger than 30 in good health and CMV-seropositive. Sequencing was performed on PBMCs. CDR3 region: CASSRLAGDVRYEQYF. CDR3 DNA sequence: TGTGCCAGTAGTCGGCTAGCGGGAGACGTAAGGTACGAGCAGTACTTC.